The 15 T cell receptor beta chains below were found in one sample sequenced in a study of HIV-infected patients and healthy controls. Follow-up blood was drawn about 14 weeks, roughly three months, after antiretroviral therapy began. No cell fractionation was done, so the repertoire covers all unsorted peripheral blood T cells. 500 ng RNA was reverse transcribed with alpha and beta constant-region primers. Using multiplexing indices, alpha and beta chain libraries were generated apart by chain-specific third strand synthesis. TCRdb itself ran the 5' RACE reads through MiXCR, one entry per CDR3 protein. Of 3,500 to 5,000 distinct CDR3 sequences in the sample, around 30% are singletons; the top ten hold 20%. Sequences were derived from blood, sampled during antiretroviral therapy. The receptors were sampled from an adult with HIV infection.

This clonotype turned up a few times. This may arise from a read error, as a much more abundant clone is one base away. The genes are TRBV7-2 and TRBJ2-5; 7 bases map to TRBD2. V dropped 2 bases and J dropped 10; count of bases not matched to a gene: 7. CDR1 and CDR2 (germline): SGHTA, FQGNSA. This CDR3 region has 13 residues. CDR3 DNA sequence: TGTGCCAGCAGCTTAACTAGCGTGGGGCGCCAGTACTTC. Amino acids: CASSLTSVGRQYF.

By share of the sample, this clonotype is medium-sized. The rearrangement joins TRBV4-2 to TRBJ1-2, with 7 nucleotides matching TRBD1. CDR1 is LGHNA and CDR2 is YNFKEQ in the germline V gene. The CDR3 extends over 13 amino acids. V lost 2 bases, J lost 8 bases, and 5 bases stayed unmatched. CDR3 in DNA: TGTGCCAGCAGCCAAACCGGGACAGAGGGCTACACCTTC. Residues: CASSQTGTEGYTF.

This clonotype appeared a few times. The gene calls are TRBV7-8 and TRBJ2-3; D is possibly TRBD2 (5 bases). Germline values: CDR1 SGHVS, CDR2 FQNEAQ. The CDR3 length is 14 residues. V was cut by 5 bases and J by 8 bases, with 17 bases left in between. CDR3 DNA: TGTGCCAGCAGCCCGGGTGGATTAGAGGGTACGCAGTATTTT. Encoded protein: CASSPGGLEGTQYF.

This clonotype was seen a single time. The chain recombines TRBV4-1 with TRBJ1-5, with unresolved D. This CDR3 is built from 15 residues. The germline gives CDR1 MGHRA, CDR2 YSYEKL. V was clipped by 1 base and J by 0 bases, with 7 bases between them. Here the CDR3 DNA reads TGCGCCAGCAGCCAAGCCCAGATTAGCAATCAGCCCCAGCATTTT. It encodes CASSQAQISNQPQHF.

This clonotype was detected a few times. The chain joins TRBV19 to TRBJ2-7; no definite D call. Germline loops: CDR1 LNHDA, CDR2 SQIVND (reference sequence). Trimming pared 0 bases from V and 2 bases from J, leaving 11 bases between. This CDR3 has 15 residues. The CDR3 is CASSIDLGRAYEQYF. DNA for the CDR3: TGTGCCAGTAGTATAGATCTAGGCAGAGCCTACGAGCAGTACTTC.

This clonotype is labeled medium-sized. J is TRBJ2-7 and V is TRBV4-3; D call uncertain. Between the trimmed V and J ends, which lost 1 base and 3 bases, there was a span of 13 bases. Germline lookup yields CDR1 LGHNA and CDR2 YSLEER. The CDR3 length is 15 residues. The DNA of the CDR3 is TGCGCCAGCAGCCAAGTGCCGCGACACCACTACGAGCAGTACTTC. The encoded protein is CASSQVPRHHYEQYF.

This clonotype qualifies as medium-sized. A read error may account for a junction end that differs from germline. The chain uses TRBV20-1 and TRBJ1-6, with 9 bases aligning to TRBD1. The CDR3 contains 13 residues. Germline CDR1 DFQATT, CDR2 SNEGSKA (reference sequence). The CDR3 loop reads CSARDRTGASYPF. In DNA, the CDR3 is TGCAGTGCTAGAGATCGGACAGGGGCTTCCTACCCCTTT.

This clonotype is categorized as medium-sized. The CDR3 is CASSVAGYGTGELFF. The CDR3 region has the DNA TGTGCCAGCAGTGTTGCGGGGTATGGCACCGGGGAGCTGTTTTTT. V gene TRBV27 combines with J gene TRBJ2-2, with D tentatively TRBD2 (6 bases). With 5 bases removed from V and 4 bases from J, the gap between germline ends came to 14 bases. The germline V gene encodes CDR1 MNHEY and CDR2 SMNVEV (reference sequence). The CDR3 is 15 residues long.

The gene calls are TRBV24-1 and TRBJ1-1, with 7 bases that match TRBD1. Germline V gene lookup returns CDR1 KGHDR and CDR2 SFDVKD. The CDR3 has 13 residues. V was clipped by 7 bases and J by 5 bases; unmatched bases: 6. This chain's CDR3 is CATRTGARTEAFF. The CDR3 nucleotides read TGTGCCACCAGAACAGGGGCCAGAACTGAAGCTTTCTTT.

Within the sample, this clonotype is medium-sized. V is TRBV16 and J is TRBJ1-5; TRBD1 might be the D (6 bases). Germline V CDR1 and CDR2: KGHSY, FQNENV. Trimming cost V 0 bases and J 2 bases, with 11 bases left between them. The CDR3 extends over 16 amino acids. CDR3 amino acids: CASSQSGAQRNQPQHF. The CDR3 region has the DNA TGTGCCAGCAGCCAATCGGGGGCACAGCGCAATCAGCCCCAGCATTTT.

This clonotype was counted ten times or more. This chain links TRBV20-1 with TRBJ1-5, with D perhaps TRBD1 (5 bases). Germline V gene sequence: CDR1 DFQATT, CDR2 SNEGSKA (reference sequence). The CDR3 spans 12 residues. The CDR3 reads CRDRGLNQPQHF. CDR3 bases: TGCCGCGACCGGGGACTAAATCAGCCCCAGCATTTT.

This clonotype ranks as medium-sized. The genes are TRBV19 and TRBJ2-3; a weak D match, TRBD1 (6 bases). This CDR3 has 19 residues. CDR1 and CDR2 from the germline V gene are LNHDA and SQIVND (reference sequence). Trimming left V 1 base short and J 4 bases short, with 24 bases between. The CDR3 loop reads CASSIGASLRTESADTQYF. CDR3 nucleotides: TGTGCCAGTAGTATAGGGGCCTCGTTGCGGACAGAGAGCGCAGATACGCAGTATTTT.

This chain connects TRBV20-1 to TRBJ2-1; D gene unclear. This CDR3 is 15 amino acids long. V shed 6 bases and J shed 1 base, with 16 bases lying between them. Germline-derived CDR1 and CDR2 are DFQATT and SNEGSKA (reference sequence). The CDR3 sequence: CSAEDLGQSYNEQFF. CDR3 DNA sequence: TGCAGTGCGGAAGACCTAGGGCAGTCCTACAATGAGCAGTTCTTC.

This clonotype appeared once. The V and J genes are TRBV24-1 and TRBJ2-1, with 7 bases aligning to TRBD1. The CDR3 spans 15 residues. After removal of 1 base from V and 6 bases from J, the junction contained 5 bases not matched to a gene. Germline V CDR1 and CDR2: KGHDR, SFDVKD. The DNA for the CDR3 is TGTGCCACCAGTGATTTCAGGACAGGTGGCAATGAGCAGTTCTTC. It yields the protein CATSDFRTGGNEQFF.

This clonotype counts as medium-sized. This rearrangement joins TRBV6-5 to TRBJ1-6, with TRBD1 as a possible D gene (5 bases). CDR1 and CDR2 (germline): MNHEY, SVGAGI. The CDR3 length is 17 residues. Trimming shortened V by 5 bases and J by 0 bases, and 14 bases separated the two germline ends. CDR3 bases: TGTGCCAGCAGTGTGCCCAGACAGAGCTCCTATAATTCACCCCTCCACTTT. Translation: CASSVPRQSSYNSPLHF.